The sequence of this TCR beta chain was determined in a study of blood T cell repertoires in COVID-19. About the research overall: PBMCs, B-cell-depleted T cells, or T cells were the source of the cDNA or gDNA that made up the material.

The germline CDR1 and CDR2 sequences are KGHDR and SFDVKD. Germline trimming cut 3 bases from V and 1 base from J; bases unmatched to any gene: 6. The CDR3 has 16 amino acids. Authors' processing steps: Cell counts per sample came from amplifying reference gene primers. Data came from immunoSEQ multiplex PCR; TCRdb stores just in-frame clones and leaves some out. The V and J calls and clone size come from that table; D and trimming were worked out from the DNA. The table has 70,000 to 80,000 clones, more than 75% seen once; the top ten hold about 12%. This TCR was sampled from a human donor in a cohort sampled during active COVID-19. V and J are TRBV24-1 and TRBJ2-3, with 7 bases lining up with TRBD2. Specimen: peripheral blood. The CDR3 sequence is CATSDRTRGGTDTQYF. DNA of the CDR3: TGTGCCACCAGTGATCGGACCCGGGGGGGCACAGATACGCAGTATTTT.